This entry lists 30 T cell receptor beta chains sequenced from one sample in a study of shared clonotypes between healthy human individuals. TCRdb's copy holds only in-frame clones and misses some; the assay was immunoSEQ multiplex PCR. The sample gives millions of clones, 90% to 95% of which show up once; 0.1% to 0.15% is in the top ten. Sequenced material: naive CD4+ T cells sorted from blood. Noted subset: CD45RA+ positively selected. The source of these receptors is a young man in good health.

The DNA of the CDR3 is TGTGCCTGGACCGGGACTAGCGTAGAAAACATTCAGTACTTC. Its translation is CAWTGTSVENIQYF. This rearrangement joins TRBV30 to TRBJ2-4, with 10 nucleotides matching TRBD2. Germline-derived CDR1 and CDR2 are GTSNPN and SVGIG (reference sequence). V gave up 4 bases and J gave up 5 bases; unmatched junction bases: 5. CDR3 length equals 14 residues.

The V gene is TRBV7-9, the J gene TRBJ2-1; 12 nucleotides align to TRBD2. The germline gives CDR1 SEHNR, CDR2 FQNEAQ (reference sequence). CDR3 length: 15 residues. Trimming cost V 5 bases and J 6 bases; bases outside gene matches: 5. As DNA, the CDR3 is TGTGCCAGCAGCCGGACTAGCGGGATTAGCAATGAGCAGTTCTTC. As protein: CASSRTSGISNEQFF. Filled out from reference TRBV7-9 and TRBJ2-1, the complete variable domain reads DTGVSQNPRHKITKRGQNVTFRCDPISEHNRLYWYRQTLGQGPEFLTYFQNEAQLEKSRLLSDRFSAERPKGSFSTLEIQRTEQGDSAMYLCASSRTSGISNEQFFGPGTRLTVL.

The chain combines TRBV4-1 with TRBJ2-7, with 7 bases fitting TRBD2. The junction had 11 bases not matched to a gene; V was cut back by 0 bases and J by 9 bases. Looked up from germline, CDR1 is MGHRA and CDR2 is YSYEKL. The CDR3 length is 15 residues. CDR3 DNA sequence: TGCGCCAGCAGCCAAGATCCCGGGAGGACCGCTTTGCAGTACTTC. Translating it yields CASSQDPGRTALQYF.

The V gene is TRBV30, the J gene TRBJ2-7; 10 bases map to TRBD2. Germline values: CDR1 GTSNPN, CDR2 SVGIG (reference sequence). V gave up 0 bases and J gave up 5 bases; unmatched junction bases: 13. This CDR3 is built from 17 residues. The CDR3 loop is CAWSVGYGLAVEDEQYF. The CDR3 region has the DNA TGTGCCTGGAGTGTGGGCTATGGACTAGCGGTAGAAGACGAGCAGTACTTC.

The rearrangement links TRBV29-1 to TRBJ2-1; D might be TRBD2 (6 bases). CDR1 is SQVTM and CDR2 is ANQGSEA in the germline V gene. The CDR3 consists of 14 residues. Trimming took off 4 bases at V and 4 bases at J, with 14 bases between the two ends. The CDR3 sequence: CSVGGARGYNEQFF. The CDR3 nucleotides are TGCAGCGTTGGCGGGGCTAGAGGGTACAATGAGCAGTTCTTC.

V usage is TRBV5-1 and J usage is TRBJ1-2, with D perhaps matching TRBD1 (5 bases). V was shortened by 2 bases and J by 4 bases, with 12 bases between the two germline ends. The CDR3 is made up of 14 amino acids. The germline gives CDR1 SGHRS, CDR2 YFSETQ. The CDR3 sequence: CASSFDRDTYGYTF. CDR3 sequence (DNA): TGCGCCAGCAGCTTCGACAGAGACACCTATGGCTACACCTTC.

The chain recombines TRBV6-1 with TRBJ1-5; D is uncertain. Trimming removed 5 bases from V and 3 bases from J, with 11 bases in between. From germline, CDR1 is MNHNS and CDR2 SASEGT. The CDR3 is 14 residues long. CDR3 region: CASSNQVINQPQHF. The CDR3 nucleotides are TGTGCCAGCAGTAATCAGGTAATCAATCAGCCCCAGCATTTT.

The CDR3 DNA reads TGTGCCAGCAGTGAAGGTGTAACCCATACGCAGTATTTT. Translated: CASSEGVTHTQYF. V is TRBV2 and J is TRBJ2-3, with D uncertain. This CDR3 is 13 amino acids long. CDR1 is SNHLY, CDR2 FYNNEI, per germline. The V and J ends lost 1 base and 7 bases respectively, with 9 bases between them. Full variable domain (outside the CDR3, taken from reference TRBV2 and TRBJ2-3): EPEVTQTPSHQVTQMGQEVILRCVPISNHLYFYWYRQILGQKVEFLVSFYNNEISEKSEIFDDQFSVERPDGSNFTLKIRSTKLEDSAMYFCASSEGVTHTQYFGPGTRLTVL.

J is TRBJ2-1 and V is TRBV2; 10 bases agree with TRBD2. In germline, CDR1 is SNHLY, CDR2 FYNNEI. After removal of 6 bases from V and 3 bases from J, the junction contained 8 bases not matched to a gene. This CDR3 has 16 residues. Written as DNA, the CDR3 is TGTGCCAGCAGGGCAGTACTAGCGGGAAACTACAATGAGCAGTTCTTC. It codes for CASRAVLAGNYNEQFF.

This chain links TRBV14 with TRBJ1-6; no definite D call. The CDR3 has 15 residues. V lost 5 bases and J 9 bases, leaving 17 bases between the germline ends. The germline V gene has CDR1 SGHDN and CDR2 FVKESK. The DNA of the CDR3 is TGTGCCAGCAGCACCTATACGACCTGGAGTTCACCCCTCCACTTT. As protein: CASSTYTTWSSPLHF.

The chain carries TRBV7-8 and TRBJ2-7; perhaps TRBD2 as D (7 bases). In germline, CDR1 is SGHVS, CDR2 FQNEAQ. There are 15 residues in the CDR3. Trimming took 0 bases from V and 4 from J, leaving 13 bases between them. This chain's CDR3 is CASSLAGGGLYEQYF. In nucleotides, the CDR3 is TGTGCCAGCAGCTTAGCGGGAGGGGGGCTTTACGAGCAGTACTTC.

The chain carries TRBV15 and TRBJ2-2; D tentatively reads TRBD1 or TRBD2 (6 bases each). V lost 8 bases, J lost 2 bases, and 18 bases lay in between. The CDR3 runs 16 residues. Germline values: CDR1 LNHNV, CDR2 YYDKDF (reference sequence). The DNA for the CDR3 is TGTGCCACCGGTGATGGGGGGCTTACTAACACCGGGGAGCTGTTTTTT. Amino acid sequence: CATGDGGLTNTGELFF.

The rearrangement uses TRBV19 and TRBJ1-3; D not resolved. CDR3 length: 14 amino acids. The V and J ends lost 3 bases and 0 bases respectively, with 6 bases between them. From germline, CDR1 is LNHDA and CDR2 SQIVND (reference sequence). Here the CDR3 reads CASSIPGSGNTIYF. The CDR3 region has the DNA TGTGCCAGTAGTATCCCCGGCTCTGGAAACACCATATATTTT.

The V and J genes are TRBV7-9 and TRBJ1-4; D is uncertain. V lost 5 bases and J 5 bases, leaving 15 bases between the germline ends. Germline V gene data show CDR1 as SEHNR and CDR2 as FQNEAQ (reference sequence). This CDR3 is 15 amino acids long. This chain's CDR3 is CASSTFLRHNEKLFF. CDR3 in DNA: TGTGCCAGCAGCACCTTCCTTAGGCACAATGAAAAACTGTTTTTT.

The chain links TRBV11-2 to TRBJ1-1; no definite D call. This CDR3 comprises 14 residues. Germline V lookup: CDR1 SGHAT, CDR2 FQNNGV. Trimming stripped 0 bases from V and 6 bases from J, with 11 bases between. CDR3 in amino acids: CASSLERVAAEAFF. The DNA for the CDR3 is TGTGCCAGCAGCTTAGAGAGGGTAGCGGCTGAAGCTTTCTTT.

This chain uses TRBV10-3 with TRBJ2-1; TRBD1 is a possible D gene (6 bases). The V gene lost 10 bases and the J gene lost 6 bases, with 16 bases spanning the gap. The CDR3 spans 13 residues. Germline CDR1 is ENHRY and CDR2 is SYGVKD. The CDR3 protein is CATTSSGANEQFF. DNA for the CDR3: TGTGCCACCACGAGCTCAGGGGCCAATGAGCAGTTCTTC.

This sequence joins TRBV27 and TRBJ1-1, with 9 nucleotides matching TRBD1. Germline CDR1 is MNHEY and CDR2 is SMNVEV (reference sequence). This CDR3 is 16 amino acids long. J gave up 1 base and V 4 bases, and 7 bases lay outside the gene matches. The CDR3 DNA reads TGTGCCAGCAGTTCCCCTCTGACAGGGGGGAACACTGAAGCTTTCTTT. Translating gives CASSSPLTGGNTEAFF.

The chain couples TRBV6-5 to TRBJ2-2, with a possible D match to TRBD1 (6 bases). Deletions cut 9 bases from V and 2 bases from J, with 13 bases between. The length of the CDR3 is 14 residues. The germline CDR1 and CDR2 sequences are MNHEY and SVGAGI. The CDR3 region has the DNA TGTGCCAGTGCAGGGGCAGGAAACACCGGGGAGCTGTTTTTT. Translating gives CASAGAGNTGELFF.

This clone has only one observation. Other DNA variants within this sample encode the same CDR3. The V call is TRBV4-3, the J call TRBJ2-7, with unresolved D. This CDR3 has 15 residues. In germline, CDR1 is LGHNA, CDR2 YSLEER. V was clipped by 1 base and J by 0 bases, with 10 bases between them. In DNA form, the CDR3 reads TGCGCCAGCAGCCAAGTCCTGGCAGCCTCCTACGAGCAGTACTTC. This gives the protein CASSQVLAASYEQYF.

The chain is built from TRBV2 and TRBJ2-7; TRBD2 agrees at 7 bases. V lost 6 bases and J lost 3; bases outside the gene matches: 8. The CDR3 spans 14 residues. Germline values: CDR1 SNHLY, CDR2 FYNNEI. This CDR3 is CASRIPLAGYEQYF. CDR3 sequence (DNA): TGTGCCAGCAGAATACCTTTAGCGGGCTACGAGCAGTACTTC.

The CDR3 sequence: CASSFGGGAGIEQFF. The CDR3 DNA sequence: TGTGCCAGCAGCTTTGGCGGGGGGGCCGGGATTGAGCAGTTCTTC. The chain carries TRBV7-2 and TRBJ2-1; 9 bases map to TRBD2. The CDR3 loop spans 15 amino acids. CDR1 is SGHTA and CDR2 is FQGNSA in the germline V gene. The J segment lost 9 bases and the V segment lost 3 bases, leaving 9 bases of the junction unmatched. The full variable domain, with the rest looked up from reference TRBV7-2 and TRBJ2-1, is GAGVSQSPSNKVTEKGKDVELRCDPISGHTALYWYRQSLGQGLEFLIYFQGNSAPDKSGLPSDRFSAERTGGSVSTLTIQRTQQEDSAVYLCASSFGGGAGIEQFFGPGTRLTVL.

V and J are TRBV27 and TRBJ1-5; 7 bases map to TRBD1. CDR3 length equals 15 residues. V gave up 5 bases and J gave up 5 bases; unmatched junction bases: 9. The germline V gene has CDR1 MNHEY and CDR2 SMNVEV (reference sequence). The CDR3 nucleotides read TGTGCCAGCAGTCCGGAACAGGGGAGGGATCAGCCCCAGCATTTT. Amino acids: CASSPEQGRDQPQHF.

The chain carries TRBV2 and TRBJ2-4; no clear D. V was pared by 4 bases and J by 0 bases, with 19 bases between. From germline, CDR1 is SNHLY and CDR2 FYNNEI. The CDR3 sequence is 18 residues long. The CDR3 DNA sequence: TGTGCCAGCAGTGTCGTAGACCCCCTTTTACTAGCCAAAAACATTCAGTACTTC. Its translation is CASSVVDPLLLAKNIQYF.

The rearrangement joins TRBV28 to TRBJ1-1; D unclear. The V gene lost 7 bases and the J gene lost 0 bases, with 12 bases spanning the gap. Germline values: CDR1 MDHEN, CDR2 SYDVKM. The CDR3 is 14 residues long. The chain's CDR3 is CASISGRLNTEAFF. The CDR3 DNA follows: TGTGCCAGCATTTCGGGCAGGCTGAACACTGAAGCTTTCTTT.

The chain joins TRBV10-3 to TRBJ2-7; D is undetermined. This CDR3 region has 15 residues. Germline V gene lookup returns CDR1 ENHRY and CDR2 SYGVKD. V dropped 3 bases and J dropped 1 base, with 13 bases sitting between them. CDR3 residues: CAISESNPRSYEQYF. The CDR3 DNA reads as TGTGCCATCAGTGAATCGAATCCTCGATCCTACGAGCAGTACTTC.

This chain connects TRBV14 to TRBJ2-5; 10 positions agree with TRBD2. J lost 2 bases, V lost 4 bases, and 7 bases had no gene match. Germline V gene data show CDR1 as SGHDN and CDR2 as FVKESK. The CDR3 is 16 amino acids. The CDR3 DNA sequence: TGTGCCAGCAGCCTACGGACTAGCGGAGGGCAAGAGACCCAGTACTTC. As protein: CASSLRTSGGQETQYF.

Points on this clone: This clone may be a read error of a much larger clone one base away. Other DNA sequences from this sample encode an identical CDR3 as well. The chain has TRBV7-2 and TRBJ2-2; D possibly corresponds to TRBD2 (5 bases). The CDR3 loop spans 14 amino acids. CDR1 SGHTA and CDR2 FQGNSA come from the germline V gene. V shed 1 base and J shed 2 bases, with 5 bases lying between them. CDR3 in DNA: TGTGCCAGCAGCTTAGGGACTAACACCGGGGAGCTGTTTTTT. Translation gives CASSLGTNTGELFF.

CDR3 nucleotides: TGCGCCAGCAGCTTGGGGGGGACTAGCCAGACCCAGTACTTC. Protein: CASSLGGTSQTQYF. V is TRBV5-1 and J is TRBJ2-5; 9 nucleotides line up with TRBD2. This CDR3 is built from 14 residues. V trimming: 0 bases; J trimming: 6 bases; junction bases outside the gene matches: 3. The germline V gene encodes CDR1 SGHRS and CDR2 YFSETQ.

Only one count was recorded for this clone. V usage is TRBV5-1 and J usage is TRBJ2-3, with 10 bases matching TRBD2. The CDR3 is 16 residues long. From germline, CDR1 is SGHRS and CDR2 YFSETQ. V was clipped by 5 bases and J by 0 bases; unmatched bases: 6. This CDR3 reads CASSQILAGSTDTQYF. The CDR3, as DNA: TGCGCCAGCAGTCAAATACTAGCGGGGAGCACAGATACGCAGTATTTT.

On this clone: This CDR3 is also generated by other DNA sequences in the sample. CDR3 in amino acids: CAISDSGTQYF. CDR3 DNA: TGTGCCATCAGTGATTCAGGGACCCAGTACTTC. The rearrangement uses TRBV10-3 and TRBJ2-5; D not resolved. V was cut by 3 bases and J by 7 bases, with 6 bases left in between. The CDR3 covers 11 residues. Germline V gene data show CDR1 as ENHRY and CDR2 as SYGVKD.